The entry that follows covers one T cell receptor beta chain sequence. The target antigen is unknown. The entirety of the isolated RNA underwent reverse transcription, so expressed TCRB transcripts were sequenced. Some clones are missing from TCRdb's copy, which holds only in-frame ones; the method was immunoSEQ multiplex PCR. The sample records 160,000 or so clones, around 8.3% being singletons. V was pared by 6 bases and J by 4 bases, with 5 bases of the junction left unmatched. CDR1 is SQVTM, CDR2 ANQGSEA, per germline. The CDR3 is made up of 12 amino acids. This specimen belongs to a study of beta chain features in type 1 diabetes. Study-level results: Researchers report that Type 1 diabetes patients had moderately but significantly shorter TCRB CDR3s across all four CD4+ subsets.

Sequences were obtained from central memory CD4+ T cells from blood. V gene TRBV29-1 combines with J gene TRBJ1-2, with 7 nucleotides matching TRBD1. The receptor was derived from a woman aged 18-30 years with type 1 diabetes. The CDR3, as DNA: TGCAGCGTGGTTTACAGGGGCTATGGCTACACCTTC. Its translation is CSVVYRGYGYTF.